This is a list of T cell receptor beta chains from one sample in a study of cytomegalovirus exposure and HLA in healthy donors. Assay used: immunoSEQ multiplex PCR; TCRdb lists only in-frame clones, some missing. The sample contains fewer than 200,000 clones, more than 60% of which appear only once. The sample taken for sequencing was PBMCs. The receptors originated from a man in his forties in good health and CMV-seronegative. The CDR3 runs from the conserved cysteine through the conserved F or W. Each record gives: CDR3 DNA, CDR3 protein, V gene, J gene, D gene, clone size. D genes are given only for firm matches. Expanded clones get a size class; other rows say once, few or many, or leave the size out.

cdr3_nt: TGTGCCAGCAGTTTGACAGGTTTTAACTATGGCTACACCTTC; cdr3_aa: CASSLTGFNYGYTF; v_call: TRBV6-5; j_call: TRBJ1-2; d_call: NA; clone_size: once
cdr3_nt: TGTGCCAGCAGTTTGGCTAGCGGGGGGGTCAGGGAGCAGTTCTTC; cdr3_aa: CASSLASGGVREQFF; v_call: TRBV28; j_call: TRBJ2-1; d_call: TRBD2; clone_size: NA
cdr3_nt: TGTGCCAGCAGCCAGTACACTGAAGCTTTCTTT; cdr3_aa: CASSQYTEAFF; v_call: TRBV7-9; j_call: TRBJ1-1; d_call: NA; clone_size: NA
cdr3_nt: TGCGCCAGCAGCTTGGAACCGACAGCGAACACTGAAGCTTTCTTT; cdr3_aa: CASSLEPTANTEAFF; v_call: TRBV5-1; j_call: TRBJ1-1; d_call: NA; clone_size: NA
cdr3_nt: TGTGCCAGCAGTTACCCGGGGGGCGGTGAAAAACTGTTTTTT; cdr3_aa: CASSYPGGGEKLFF; v_call: TRBV6-6; j_call: TRBJ1-4; d_call: NA; clone_size: NA
cdr3_nt: TGTGCCAGCAGCCGTGGGGCATGGGGCTACACCTTC; cdr3_aa: CASSRGAWGYTF; v_call: TRBV7-2; j_call: TRBJ1-2; d_call: NA; clone_size: NA
cdr3_nt: TGCGCCAGCAGCCAACGAGCGGAGAACACCGGGGAGCTGTTTTTT; cdr3_aa: CASSQRAENTGELFF; v_call: TRBV4-3; j_call: TRBJ2-2; d_call: NA; clone_size: NA
cdr3_nt: TGCAGCGTGGACAGGGGTTCCACCGTGGTGTCTGAAGCTTTCTTT; cdr3_aa: CSVDRGSTVVSEAFF; v_call: TRBV29-1; j_call: TRBJ1-1; d_call: TRBD1; clone_size: NA
cdr3_nt: TGTGCCAGCAGTGAATCGCGTCCCCCGTTGCCCCAGCATTTT; cdr3_aa: CASSESRPPLPQHF; v_call: TRBV2; j_call: TRBJ1-5; d_call: NA; clone_size: few
cdr3_nt: TGTGCCAGCAGCGGTGGACAGGGGGGCCAAGAGACCCAGTACTTC; cdr3_aa: CASSGGQGGQETQYF; v_call: TRBV2; j_call: TRBJ2-5; d_call: TRBD1; clone_size: NA
cdr3_nt: TGTGCCAGCAGTTACGCAATCGGCGGGAACACCGGGGAGCTGTTTTTT; cdr3_aa: CASSYAIGGNTGELFF; v_call: TRBV6-5; j_call: TRBJ2-2; d_call: NA; clone_size: once
cdr3_nt: TGTGCCAGCAGCTCCCTAAGACCGGACAGGGCGGGCGAGCAGTACTTC; cdr3_aa: CASSSLRPDRAGEQYF; v_call: TRBV7-9; j_call: TRBJ2-7; d_call: TRBD1; clone_size: NA
cdr3_nt: TGCGCCAGCAGCCAAGCCATCGGAGGGTACGAGCAGTACTTC; cdr3_aa: CASSQAIGGYEQYF; v_call: TRBV4-3; j_call: TRBJ2-7; d_call: NA; clone_size: NA
cdr3_nt: TGTGCCAGCAGCGTAGCTGGTGGAAGGGGGCGTTTTGAGACCCAGTACTTC; cdr3_aa: CASSVAGGRGRFETQYF; v_call: TRBV9; j_call: TRBJ2-5; d_call: TRBD1; clone_size: few
cdr3_nt: TGTGCCAGCAGCCCAAATACAGGGGGCGATTATGGCTACACCTTC; cdr3_aa: CASSPNTGGDYGYTF; v_call: TRBV4-2; j_call: TRBJ1-2; d_call: TRBD1; clone_size: NA
cdr3_nt: TGTGCCAGCAGCCGGGCAGGGGGCTCTGGAAACACCATATATTTT; cdr3_aa: CASSRAGGSGNTIYF; v_call: TRBV14; j_call: TRBJ1-3; d_call: TRBD1; clone_size: NA
cdr3_nt: TGTGCCAGCAGCCCGAGAGCGGGGGCTGGAGATACGCAGTATTTT; cdr3_aa: CASSPRAGAGDTQYF; v_call: TRBV5-4; j_call: TRBJ2-3; d_call: TRBD2; clone_size: NA
cdr3_nt: TGTGCCAGATCGGGGTCGGATGAGCAGTTCTTC; cdr3_aa: CARSGSDEQFF; v_call: TRBV2; j_call: TRBJ2-1; d_call: NA; clone_size: NA
cdr3_nt: TGCGCCAGCAGTGAGTTGCGGGGGAGCTACAATGAGCAGTTCTTC; cdr3_aa: CASSELRGSYNEQFF; v_call: TRBV10-2; j_call: TRBJ2-1; d_call: TRBD2; clone_size: NA
cdr3_nt: TGTGCCAGCAGCCGTTCGAGACAGGGCATCGAGCAGTACTTC; cdr3_aa: CASSRSRQGIEQYF; v_call: TRBV6-5; j_call: TRBJ2-7; d_call: TRBD1; clone_size: NA
cdr3_nt: TGTGCCAGCAGCTTTAAGGGGCAGGGCCTTGGCTACACCTTC; cdr3_aa: CASSFKGQGLGYTF; v_call: TRBV7-2; j_call: TRBJ1-2; d_call: NA; clone_size: NA
cdr3_nt: TGTGCCAGCAGCCAAGCCACAGTCGACAGGGGGGACTACGAGCAGTACTTC; cdr3_aa: CASSQATVDRGDYEQYF; v_call: TRBV4-2; j_call: TRBJ2-7; d_call: TRBD1; clone_size: NA
cdr3_nt: TGTGCCAGCAGCCAAGAGGATACAGGGGTAGTCTATGGCTACACCTTC; cdr3_aa: CASSQEDTGVVYGYTF; v_call: TRBV14; j_call: TRBJ1-2; d_call: TRBD1; clone_size: NA
cdr3_nt: TGTGCCAGCAGGTCGACAGGGACAGATACGCAGTATTTT; cdr3_aa: CASRSTGTDTQYF; v_call: TRBV6-5; j_call: TRBJ2-3; d_call: TRBD1; clone_size: NA
cdr3_nt: TGTGCCAGCTCACTAGCGGGGGTGCGGGCTAACTATGGCTACACCTTC; cdr3_aa: CASSLAGVRANYGYTF; v_call: TRBV18; j_call: TRBJ1-2; d_call: NA; clone_size: NA
cdr3_nt: TGCGCCAGCAGCTTGGCCTCGGGGTCCGTTGAAGCTTTCTTT; cdr3_aa: CASSLASGSVEAFF; v_call: TRBV5-1; j_call: TRBJ1-1; d_call: NA; clone_size: NA
cdr3_nt: TGTGCCAGCAGTTGGGACACCAATCAGCCCCAGCATTTT; cdr3_aa: CASSWDTNQPQHF; v_call: TRBV27; j_call: TRBJ1-5; d_call: NA; clone_size: NA
cdr3_nt: TGTGCCAGCAGCGTAGCCCGTGGGGAGGGGGAAGACACCATATATTTT; cdr3_aa: CASSVARGEGEDTIYF; v_call: TRBV9; j_call: TRBJ1-3; d_call: NA; clone_size: NA
cdr3_nt: TGTGCCAGCAGCTTAATCCAGAATTACGAGCAGTACTTC; cdr3_aa: CASSLIQNYEQYF; v_call: TRBV7-8; j_call: TRBJ2-7; d_call: NA; clone_size: NA
cdr3_nt: TGTGCCAGCTCACGGACAGGAGAAGAGACCCAGTACTTC; cdr3_aa: CASSRTGEETQYF; v_call: TRBV18; j_call: TRBJ2-5; d_call: TRBD1; clone_size: NA
cdr3_nt: TGTGCCAGCAGGAACAGTGGGGACACCTATGGCTACACCTTC; cdr3_aa: CASRNSGDTYGYTF; v_call: TRBV25-1; j_call: TRBJ1-2; d_call: NA; clone_size: NA
cdr3_nt: TGTGCCAGCAGCTTAGGCGGGGGATCCTTTAGCCAAAACATTCAGTACTTC; cdr3_aa: CASSLGGGSFSQNIQYF; v_call: TRBV11-2; j_call: TRBJ2-4; d_call: TRBD2; clone_size: NA
cdr3_nt: TGTGCCAGCAGCTTAAATTCGCAGGGGGGCGGCTACACCTTC; cdr3_aa: CASSLNSQGGGYTF; v_call: TRBV7-2; j_call: TRBJ1-2; d_call: TRBD1; clone_size: NA
cdr3_nt: TGTGCCTGGACTCTAGGGGGGGCCTCGACAGATACGCAGTATTTT; cdr3_aa: CAWTLGGASTDTQYF; v_call: TRBV30; j_call: TRBJ2-3; d_call: NA; clone_size: few
cdr3_nt: TGTGCCAGCAGCTTAAAACCCTCGGTGGACAGCGAGCAGTACTTC; cdr3_aa: CASSLKPSVDSEQYF; v_call: TRBV7-6; j_call: TRBJ2-7; d_call: NA; clone_size: NA